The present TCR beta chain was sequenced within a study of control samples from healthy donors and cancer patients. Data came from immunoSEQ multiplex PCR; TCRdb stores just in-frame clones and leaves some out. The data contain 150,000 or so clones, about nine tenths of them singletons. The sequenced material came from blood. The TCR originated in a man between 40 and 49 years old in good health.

CDR3 nucleotides: TGTGCCAGCGGGGCTAGCGCCCAGACCCAGTACTTC. Protein sequence: CASGASAQTQYF. The rearrangement uses TRBV6-5 and TRBJ2-5, with D perhaps matching TRBD2 (6 bases). CDR3 length: 12 amino acids. Germline assignment: CDR1 MNHEY and CDR2 SVGAGI. The V and J ends lost 8 bases and 6 bases respectively, with 13 bases between them.